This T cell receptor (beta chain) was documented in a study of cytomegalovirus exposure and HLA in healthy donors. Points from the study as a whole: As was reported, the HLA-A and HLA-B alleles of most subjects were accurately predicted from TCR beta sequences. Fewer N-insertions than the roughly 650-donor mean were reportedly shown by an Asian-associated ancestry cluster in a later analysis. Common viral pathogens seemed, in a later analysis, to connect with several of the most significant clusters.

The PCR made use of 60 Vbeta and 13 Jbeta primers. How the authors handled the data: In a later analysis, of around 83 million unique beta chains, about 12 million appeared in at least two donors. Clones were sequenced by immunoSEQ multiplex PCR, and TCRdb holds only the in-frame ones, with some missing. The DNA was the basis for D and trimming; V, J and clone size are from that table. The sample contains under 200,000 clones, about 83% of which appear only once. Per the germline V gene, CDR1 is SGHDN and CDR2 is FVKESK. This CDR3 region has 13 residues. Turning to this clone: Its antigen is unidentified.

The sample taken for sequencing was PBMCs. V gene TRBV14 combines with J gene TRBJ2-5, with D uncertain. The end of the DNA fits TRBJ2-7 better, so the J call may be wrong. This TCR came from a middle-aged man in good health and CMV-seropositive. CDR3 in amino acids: CASSQGFLFEQYF. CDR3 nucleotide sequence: TGTGCCAGCAGCCAAGGGTTTCTCTTCGAGCAGTACTTC.